This is a list of T cell receptor beta chains from one sample in a study of CD8+CD57+ T cells in acquired aplastic anemia. TCRdb analysed the reads with MiXCR anew, one entry per CDR3 protein. The sample comprises some 290,000 distinct CDR3 sequences, approximately 56% of which are singletons, and 8% rests with the top ten. The sample consisted of sorted CD4+, CD8+, or CD8+CD57+ T cells (not recorded which) from PBMCs. All receptors come from a human donor with severe aplastic anemia or a healthy control (not recorded which). Each CDR3 is given with its conserved first and last residue. Fields, in order: J gene, clone size, D gene, V gene, CDR3 protein, CDR3 DNA. The D gene is left open where the match is weak. Only part of the rows carry a size: once, few, many, or a class if the clone is expanded.

J gene: TRBJ1-2; clone size: many; D gene: -; V gene: TRBV20-1; CDR3 protein: CSARDPGTGGVYGYTF; CDR3 DNA: TGCAGTGCTAGAGATCCCGGGACCGGGGGGGTCTATGGCTACACCTTC
J gene: TRBJ2-2; clone size: many; D gene: TRBD1; V gene: TRBV7-3; CDR3 protein: CASSWDRVTGELFF; CDR3 DNA: TGTGCCAGCAGTTGGGACAGGGTCACCGGGGAGCTGTTTTTT
J gene: TRBJ2-7; clone size: -; D gene: TRBD1; V gene: TRBV6-6; CDR3 protein: CASRSFRDSTYEQYF; CDR3 DNA: TGTGCCAGCAGGTCGTTCCGGGACAGCACCTACGAGCAGTACTTC
J gene: TRBJ2-7; clone size: -; D gene: -; V gene: TRBV20-1; CDR3 protein: CSASAGYYEQYF; CDR3 DNA: TGCAGTGCTAGTGCTGGGTACTACGAGCAGTACTTC
J gene: TRBJ1-6; clone size: -; D gene: -; V gene: TRBV15; CDR3 protein: CATSRDGTGSAPLHF; CDR3 DNA: TGTGCCACCAGCAGAGATGGGACGGGGTCGGCACCCCTCCACTTT
J gene: TRBJ2-3; clone size: -; D gene: TRBD2; V gene: TRBV7-8; CDR3 protein: CASSQLAGGHRPQYF; CDR3 DNA: TGTGCCAGCAGTCAACTAGCGGGGGGCCATAGGCCGCAGTATTTT
J gene: TRBJ1-3; clone size: -; D gene: TRBD1; V gene: TRBV18; CDR3 protein: CASSGTVPSGNTIYF; CDR3 DNA: TGTGCCAGCTCAGGGACAGTTCCCTCTGGAAACACCATATATTTT
J gene: TRBJ2-7; clone size: few; D gene: -; V gene: TRBV7-9; CDR3 protein: CASSSLSYEQYF; CDR3 DNA: TGTGCCAGCAGCTCACTCTCTTACGAGCAGTACTTC
J gene: TRBJ1-1; clone size: -; D gene: -; V gene: TRBV24-1; CDR3 protein: CATSVGDHQYEAFF; CDR3 DNA: TGTGCCACCAGTGTGGGGGATCATCAGTACGAAGCTTTCTTT
J gene: TRBJ1-1; clone size: -; D gene: -; V gene: TRBV12-3/TRBV12-4; CDR3 protein: CASLGGSTEAFF; CDR3 DNA: TGTGCCAGCCTAGGGGGGAGCACTGAAGCTTTCTTT
J gene: TRBJ2-2; clone size: many; D gene: TRBD2; V gene: TRBV15; CDR3 protein: CATSERDVDTGELFF; CDR3 DNA: TGTGCCACCAGCGAGCGGGATGTCGACACCGGGGAGCTGTTTTTT
J gene: TRBJ2-7; clone size: few; D gene: -; V gene: TRBV7-2; CDR3 protein: CASSSFTEPTYEQYF; CDR3 DNA: TGTGCCAGCAGCTCCTTCACGGAGCCCACCTACGAGCAGTACTTC
J gene: TRBJ2-7; clone size: many; D gene: TRBD1; V gene: TRBV27; CDR3 protein: CASSRASGTGYSVQYF; CDR3 DNA: TGTGCCAGCAGTAGAGCTTCCGGGACAGGGTATTCGGTGCAGTACTTC
J gene: TRBJ1-2; clone size: once; D gene: -; V gene: TRBV7-9; CDR3 protein: CASSSHRDFNYGYTF; CDR3 DNA: TGTGCCAGCAGCTCGCACAGGGATTTCAACTATGGCTACACCTTC
J gene: TRBJ1-5; clone size: -; D gene: -; V gene: TRBV7-2; CDR3 protein: CASSAGPGVVSYEHF; CDR3 DNA: TGTGCCAGCAGCGCGGGACCAGGGGTAGTAAGCTACGAGCATTTT
J gene: TRBJ2-7; clone size: many; D gene: -; V gene: TRBV6-4; CDR3 protein: CASSDAGRSYEQYF; CDR3 DNA: TGTGCCAGCAGTGACGCGGGTAGGTCCTACGAGCAGTACTTC
J gene: TRBJ2-5; clone size: many; D gene: TRBD2; V gene: TRBV20-1; CDR3 protein: CSARDAGTSRKTQYF; CDR3 DNA: TGCAGTGCTAGAGACGCCGGGACTAGCCGGAAGACCCAGTACTTC
J gene: TRBJ2-1; clone size: few; D gene: -; V gene: TRBV7-2; CDR3 protein: CASRAGEFYNEQFF; CDR3 DNA: TGTGCCAGCAGGGCAGGCGAGTTCTACAATGAGCAGTTCTTC
J gene: TRBJ2-5; clone size: -; D gene: -; V gene: TRBV19; CDR3 protein: CASSRGYGTQYF; CDR3 DNA: TGTGCCAGTAGTAGGGGCTACGGGACCCAGTACTTC
J gene: TRBJ2-2; clone size: -; D gene: TRBD2; V gene: TRBV3-1; CDR3 protein: CASRRSGINTGELLF; CDR3 DNA: TGTGCCAGCAGGCGCAGCGGGATCAACACCGGGGAGCTGCTTTTT
J gene: TRBJ2-5; clone size: many; D gene: -; V gene: TRBV20-1; CDR3 protein: CSARMAGYETQYF; CDR3 DNA: TGCAGTGCTAGAATGGCAGGGTACGAGACCCAGTACTTC
J gene: TRBJ1-1; clone size: many; D gene: -; V gene: TRBV6-1; CDR3 protein: CASSENGNTEAFF; CDR3 DNA: TGTGCCAGCAGTGAGAATGGGAACACTGAAGCTTTCTTT
J gene: TRBJ1-2; clone size: -; D gene: TRBD1; V gene: TRBV7-9; CDR3 protein: CARATGNYGYTF; CDR3 DNA: TGTGCCAGAGCGACAGGGAACTATGGCTACACCTTC
J gene: TRBJ2-7; clone size: -; D gene: -; V gene: TRBV20-1; CDR3 protein: CSAGAYRYNEQYF; CDR3 DNA: TGCAGTGCTGGAGCATACCGGTACAATGAGCAGTACTTC
J gene: TRBJ1-1; clone size: -; D gene: -; V gene: TRBV25-1; CDR3 protein: CASSGRGPYTEAFF; CDR3 DNA: TGTGCCAGCAGTGGTCGGGGACCGTACACTGAAGCTTTCTTT
J gene: TRBJ1-2; clone size: few; D gene: -; V gene: TRBV2; CDR3 protein: CASSDPREGTYTF; CDR3 DNA: TGTGCCAGCAGTGACCCCAGAGAGGGTACCTACACCTTC
J gene: TRBJ1-3; clone size: many; D gene: -; V gene: TRBV9; CDR3 protein: CASSVAEFSGNTIYF; CDR3 DNA: TGTGCCAGCAGCGTAGCAGAGTTTTCCGGAAACACCATATATTTT
J gene: TRBJ2-7; clone size: many; D gene: -; V gene: TRBV7-6; CDR3 protein: CASSLAPSSYEQYF; CDR3 DNA: TGTGCCAGCAGCTTAGCACCGAGCTCCTACGAGCAGTACTTC
J gene: TRBJ1-2; clone size: once; D gene: TRBD1; V gene: TRBV7-9; CDR3 protein: CASSPYRDRLCGYTF; CDR3 DNA: TGTGCCAGCAGTCCCTACCGGGACAGGCTCTGTGGCTACACCTTC
J gene: TRBJ2-1; clone size: -; D gene: -; V gene: TRBV7-9; CDR3 protein: CASSTAIEQFF; CDR3 DNA: TGTGCCAGCAGCACCGCGATCGAGCAGTTCTTC
J gene: TRBJ2-7; clone size: -; D gene: -; V gene: TRBV24-1; CDR3 protein: CATSFYICSARRGTAKETQYF; CDR3 DNA: -
J gene: TRBJ1-4; clone size: -; D gene: -; V gene: TRBV24-1; CDR3 protein: CATSDGGGRFLEKLFF; CDR3 DNA: TGTGCCACCAGTGATGGGGGTGGCCGTTTTCTGGAAAAACTGTTTTTT
J gene: TRBJ1-1; clone size: -; D gene: -; V gene: TRBV7-2; CDR3 protein: CASSLDVTGAEAFF; CDR3 DNA: TGTGCCAGCAGCTTAGACGTAACAGGTGCCGAAGCTTTCTTT
J gene: TRBJ1-1; clone size: -; D gene: -; V gene: TRBV19; CDR3 protein: CASSLPAGNTEAFF; CDR3 DNA: TGTGCCAGTAGTTTACCGGCGGGGAACACTGAAGCTTTCTTT
J gene: TRBJ2-7; clone size: -; D gene: TRBD2; V gene: TRBV2; CDR3 protein: CASTVGGGEQYF; CDR3 DNA: TGTGCCAGCACCGTTGGGGGGGGCGAGCAGTACTTC
J gene: TRBJ2-3; clone size: many; D gene: TRBD1; V gene: TRBV19; CDR3 protein: CASSVGTVPGPDTQYF; CDR3 DNA: TGTGCCAGTAGTGTCGGGACAGTGCCTGGTCCAGATACGCAGTATTTT
J gene: TRBJ2-7; clone size: -; D gene: TRBD1; V gene: TRBV20-1; CDR3 protein: CSARAGTGSLYEQYF; CDR3 DNA: TGCAGTGCTAGAGCTGGGACAGGGAGCCTCTACGAGCAGTACTTC
J gene: TRBJ2-7; clone size: -; D gene: TRBD2; V gene: TRBV7-9; CDR3 protein: CASSLPPGLAGREQYF; CDR3 DNA: TGTGCCAGCAGCCTTCCCCCGGGACTAGCGGGGAGAGAGCAGTACTTC
J gene: TRBJ1-1; clone size: once; D gene: TRBD1; V gene: TRBV2; CDR3 protein: CASSEGGQGARTEAFF; CDR3 DNA: TGTGCCAGCAGTGAAGGGGGACAGGGGGCGAGGACTGAAGCTTTCTTT
J gene: TRBJ1-1; clone size: many; D gene: -; V gene: TRBV20-1; CDR3 protein: CSARGPGNTEAFF; CDR3 DNA: TGCAGTGCTAGAGGCCCCGGGAACACTGAAGCTTTCTTT
J gene: TRBJ1-2; clone size: -; D gene: -; V gene: TRBV7-9; CDR3 protein: CASSLDSPEGGYTF; CDR3 DNA: TGTGCCAGCAGCTTAGATAGTCCCGAGGGCGGCTACACCTTC
J gene: TRBJ2-2; clone size: -; D gene: -; V gene: TRBV19; CDR3 protein: CACSLPGTGELFF; CDR3 DNA: TGTGCCTGTAGTCTACCCGGCACCGGGGAGCTGTTTTTT
J gene: TRBJ2-7; clone size: few; D gene: TRBD1; V gene: TRBV7-9; CDR3 protein: CASSSGTGQYEQYF; CDR3 DNA: TGTGCCAGCAGCAGCGGGACAGGGCAATACGAGCAGTACTTC
J gene: TRBJ1-1; clone size: -; D gene: -; V gene: TRBV7-6; CDR3 protein: CASSLLPGAEAFF; CDR3 DNA: TGTGCCAGCAGCTTATTGCCGGGGGCTGAAGCTTTCTTT
J gene: TRBJ1-6; clone size: -; D gene: TRBD1; V gene: TRBV9; CDR3 protein: CASSASTRTGDSPLHF; CDR3 DNA: TGTGCCAGCAGCGCCTCCACCCGGACAGGGGATTCACCCCTCCACTTT
J gene: TRBJ2-2; clone size: once; D gene: TRBD2; V gene: TRBV20-1; CDR3 protein: CSAPIAGGLSGELFF; CDR3 DNA: TGCAGTGCTCCAATAGCGGGAGGGCTATCCGGGGAGCTGTTTTTT
J gene: TRBJ2-6; clone size: -; D gene: -; V gene: TRBV7-2; CDR3 protein: CARGQVGSGANVLTF; CDR3 DNA: TGTGCCAGAGGGCAGGTGGGCTCTGGGGCCAACGTCCTGACTTTC
J gene: TRBJ2-7; clone size: -; D gene: -; V gene: TRBV10-2; CDR3 protein: CASSESAGKAYEQYF; CDR3 DNA: TGCGCCAGCAGTGAGTCGGCAGGGAAGGCATACGAGCAGTACTTC
J gene: TRBJ1-2; clone size: -; D gene: -; V gene: TRBV2; CDR3 protein: CASSERAGVTNYGYTF; CDR3 DNA: TGTGCCAGCAGTGAAAGGGCAGGGGTAACGAACTATGGCTACACCTTC
J gene: TRBJ1-6; clone size: -; D gene: -; V gene: TRBV6-6; CDR3 protein: CASSETENSPLHF; CDR3 DNA: TGTGCCAGCAGCGAAACAGAGAATTCACCCCTCCACTTT
J gene: TRBJ1-4; clone size: -; D gene: -; V gene: TRBV5-5; CDR3 protein: CASSPQGTTNEKLFF; CDR3 DNA: TGTGCCAGCAGCCCCCAAGGGACAACTAATGAAAAACTGTTTTTT
J gene: TRBJ2-5; clone size: -; D gene: -; V gene: TRBV2; CDR3 protein: CASSGQGTLKTQYF; CDR3 DNA: TGTGCCAGCAGTGGCCAGGGGACCTTGAAGACCCAGTACTTC
J gene: TRBJ1-4; clone size: -; D gene: -; V gene: TRBV2; CDR3 protein: CASSPGISTNEKLFF; CDR3 DNA: TGTGCCAGCAGTCCCGGTATATCAACTAATGAAAAACTGTTTTTT
J gene: TRBJ2-7; clone size: once; D gene: -; V gene: TRBV5-6; CDR3 protein: CASSLVSTDEQYF; CDR3 DNA: TGTGCCAGCAGCTTGGTCAGTACGGACGAGCAGTACTTC
J gene: TRBJ2-3; clone size: many; D gene: -; V gene: TRBV10-3; CDR3 protein: CAISRGRGETQYF; CDR3 DNA: TGTGCCATCAGTCGAGGTCGCGGAGAAACGCAGTATTTT